A single sample is the source of the 18 T cell receptor beta chains below, sequenced in a study of CD8 T cells in ankylosing spondylitis. One entry per CDR3 protein results from TCRdb running MiXCR on the 5' RACE reads. The data hold some 240,000 distinct CDR3 sequences, with approximately 24% observed a single time. Sequencing was carried out using blood, either unsorted or a sorted T cell fraction (not recorded which). Receptor source: a male donor with ankylosing spondylitis or in good health (not recorded which).

This clonotype was picked up a small number of times. This chain uses TRBV20-1 with TRBJ1-1, with D perhaps TRBD1 (6 bases). CDR1 is DFQATT and CDR2 is SNEGSKA in the germline V gene (reference sequence). The CDR3 spans 16 residues. The V end was cut by 0 bases, the J end by 1 base, with 15 bases between. As DNA, the CDR3 is TGCAGTGCTAGAGAGTGGGACCGGGGGGCGAACACTGAAGCTTTCTTT. This sequence encodes CSAREWDRGANTEAFF.

As concerns this clonotype: A junction boundary mismatches the germline segment, possibly from a read error. This chain connects TRBV6-2 or TRBV6-3 to TRBJ2-2; no reliable D call. The length of the CDR3 is 15 residues. Germline assignment: CDR1 MNHEY and CDR2 SVGEGT. Written as DNA, the CDR3 is TGTGCCAGCAGTTATGTGGGGTTCAACACCAGGGAGCTGTTTTTT. Protein sequence: CASSYVGFNTRELFF.

The chain links TRBV20-1 to TRBJ2-3; 8 bases align to TRBD2. CDR3 size: 14 residues. Trimming took 3 bases from V and 3 from J; bases not matched to a gene: 5. Germline CDR1 and CDR2: DFQATT and SNEGSKA (reference sequence). The CDR3, as DNA: TGCAGTGCTAGGTCGGGGGGGAAGACAGATACGCAGTATTTT. This codes for CSARSGGKTDTQYF.

This clonotype has ten or more counts. The chain couples TRBV5-1 to TRBJ2-5; 7 bases are shared with TRBD1. Germline CDR1 reads SGHRS; CDR2 reads YFSETQ. This CDR3 region has 16 residues. The V gene end was trimmed by 0 bases and the J gene end by 5 bases; junction bases not matched to a gene: 10. CDR3 nucleotide sequence: TGCGCCAGCAGCTTGGAGGCGACAGGGATCGGGGAGACCCAGTACTTC. Amino acids: CASSLEATGIGETQYF.

This clonotype was seen repeatedly, ten times or more. The chain couples TRBV10-1 to TRBJ2-7; D not certain. The V end was cut by 11 bases, the J end by 2 bases, with 13 bases between. Germline V gene data show CDR1 as WNHNN and CDR2 as SYGVQD (reference sequence). The CDR3 loop spans 12 amino acids. The CDR3 region is CAVRTLPYEQYF. CDR3 nucleotide sequence: TGCGCCGTAAGGACCCTACCCTACGAGCAGTACTTC.

This clonotype was counted between two and nine times. The J gene is TRBJ1-6, the V gene TRBV20-1; TRBD1 matches 7 bases. The V segment lost 6 bases and the J segment 9 bases; nucleotides outside the gene matches: 5. Germline V gene lookup returns CDR1 DFQATT and CDR2 SNEGSKA (reference sequence). This CDR3 has 12 residues. CDR3 in amino acids: CSALTGSSPLHF. CDR3 bases: TGCAGTGCCCTGACAGGGTCTTCACCCCTCCACTTT.

As DNA, the CDR3 is TGCAGTGCGCCTCCTCTAGCGGGGATATACAATGAGCAGTTCTTC. Translated, it gives CSAPPLAGIYNEQFF. The chain has TRBV20-1 and TRBJ2-1; 9 bases line up with TRBD2. This CDR3 region has 15 residues. V gave up 6 bases and J gave up 4 bases; unmatched junction bases: 10. CDR1 and CDR2 (germline): DFQATT, SNEGSKA (reference sequence).

This clonotype was detected ten times or more. The chain is built from TRBV12-3 or TRBV12-4 and TRBJ2-3; D unresolved. CDR3 length: 13 residues. V shed 0 bases and J shed 5 bases, with 6 bases lying between them. In DNA, the CDR3 is TGTGCCAGCAGTTTAGCGACGGGAGATACGCAGTATTTT. It encodes CASSLATGDTQYF.

The sample holds many counts of this clonotype. The rearrangement links TRBV20-1 to TRBJ2-6, with D unclear. CDR3 length: 14 amino acids. The germline V gene has CDR1 DFQATT and CDR2 SNEGSKA (reference sequence). Trimming removed 5 bases from V and 0 bases from J, with 8 bases in between. As DNA, the CDR3 is TGCAGTGCTCCATTACCCTCTGGGGCCAACGTCCTGACTTTC. Encoded protein: CSAPLPSGANVLTF.

The rearrangement links TRBV7-9 to TRBJ2-5, with 8 bases matching TRBD1. Germline V gene lookup returns CDR1 SEHNR and CDR2 FQNEAQ (reference sequence). The V and J ends lost 4 bases and 5 bases, in that order; junction bases with no gene match: 9. This CDR3 is built from 15 residues. The CDR3 spells CASSSQGATGETQYF. In DNA form, the CDR3 reads TGTGCCAGCAGCTCCCAGGGGGCCACCGGGGAGACCCAGTACTTC.

V usage is TRBV20-1 and J usage is TRBJ2-5; the D gene could be TRBD1 or TRBD2 (6 bases each). The CDR3 covers 14 residues. Germline CDR1 and CDR2: DFQATT and SNEGSKA (reference sequence). V was pared by 3 bases and J by 0 bases, with 11 bases between. The CDR3, as DNA: TGCAGTGCTAGCGGGGGCCCATACCAAGAGACCCAGTACTTC. Amino acid sequence: CSASGGPYQETQYF.

There are many counts of this clonotype. This chain's CDR3 is CASSRAVQETQYF. In DNA, the CDR3 is TGTGCCAGCTCCCGGGCGGTACAAGAGACCCAGTACTTC. J is TRBJ2-5 and V is TRBV18; D is unclear. The CDR3 extends over 13 amino acids. CDR1 is KGHSH, CDR2 LQKENI, per germline. The germline V and J ends were trimmed by 6 bases and 2 bases, with 10 bases remaining between them.

This clonotype was picked up a small number of times. This sequence joins TRBV6-1 and TRBJ2-7, with D hard to call. The germline gives CDR1 MNHNS, CDR2 SASEGT. CDR3 length: 13 amino acids. Trimming pared 7 bases from V and 0 bases from J, leaving 10 bases between. This chain's CDR3 is CASTESLSYEQYF. The CDR3 DNA follows: TGTGCCAGCACGGAAAGTCTCTCCTACGAGCAGTACTTC.

This clonotype was found many times. The chain employs TRBV7-6 and TRBJ2-7; 7 nucleotides agree with TRBD1. The germline V gene encodes CDR1 SGHVS and CDR2 FNYEAQ. V was clipped by 1 base and J by 0 bases; unmatched bases: 12. The CDR3 is 18 residues long. The CDR3: CASSLVRVKTGPSYEQYF. The CDR3 bases are TGTGCCAGCAGCTTAGTTCGCGTTAAGACAGGGCCCTCCTACGAGCAGTACTTC.

The table lists this clonotype with many counts. CDR3 in amino acids: CASSGTANTGELFF. CDR3 in DNA: TGTGCCAGCAGCGGGACAGCGAACACCGGGGAGCTGTTTTTT. This chain uses TRBV2 with TRBJ2-2, with 7 positions matching TRBD1. V trimming: 6 bases; J trimming: 0 bases; junction bases outside the gene matches: 1. Germline V gives CDR1 SNHLY, CDR2 FYNNEI. CDR3 size: 14 residues.

This clonotype was observed at least ten times. This chain uses TRBV5-5 with TRBJ1-3, with 8 bases lining up with TRBD1. The CDR3 runs 15 residues. Germline trimming cut 1 base from V and 4 bases from J; bases unmatched to any gene: 4. From germline, CDR1 is SGHKS and CDR2 YYEKEE (reference sequence). CDR3 amino acids: CASSLYQGAGNTIYF. The CDR3 DNA sequence: TGTGCCAGCAGCTTGTATCAGGGGGCCGGAAACACCATATATTTT.

The chain joins TRBV5-1 to TRBJ2-5, with D possibly matching TRBD2 (6 bases). V was pared by 0 bases and J by 4 bases, with 10 bases between. The length of the CDR3 is 14 residues. CDR1 and CDR2 (germline): SGHRS, YFSETQ. Here the CDR3 DNA reads TGCGCCAGCAGCTTGGGCGGGGTGCGAGAGACCCAGTACTTC. It yields the protein CASSLGGVRETQYF.

This clonotype showed up many times. The V and J genes are TRBV11-2 and TRBJ2-3; unclear D gene. The CDR3 covers 13 residues. Germline CDR1 and CDR2: SGHAT and FQNNGV. Trimming shortened V by 5 bases and J by 8 bases, and 14 bases separated the two germline ends. The CDR3 is CASSRVDFGTQYF. The CDR3 bases are TGTGCCAGCAGCCGGGTTGACTTCGGTACGCAGTATTTT.